This T cell receptor beta chain emerged from a study of regulatory T cells in long-lasting Graves disease. Study-level findings and limits: Persistent Graves' patients possessed reduced TCR diversity relative to recently diagnosed ones.

In this sample, this clonotype turned up many times. The antigen remains unidentified. Both iRepertoire HTBI primers and Arm-PCR of CDR3 regions were used to build the TCR beta libraries. MiXCR, run by TCRdb on the multiplex PCR reads, gives a single entry per CDR3 protein. The sample has about 400,000 distinct CDR3 sequences; around 21% are singletons. Stated time point: persistent/refractory GD, antithyroid drugs over 5 years with positive TRAb. The authors made the TCR library using RNA they extracted from PBMCs. The CDR3 is 17 residues long. Looked up from germline, CDR1 is MDHEN and CDR2 is SYDVKM. V shed 6 bases and J 7 bases; nucleotides not matched to a gene: 10.

This specimen was peripheral blood mononuclear cells (PBMCs), taken when the disease was refractory, from a patient treated with antithyroid drugs. This sequence originates from a female donor with Graves disease. The chain uses TRBV28 and TRBJ1-6; 12 positions match TRBD1. CDR3 amino acids: CASRTPGQGAGNSPLHF. The CDR3 DNA sequence: TGTGCCAGCAGAACACCGGGACAGGGGGCAGGAAATTCACCCCTCCACTTT.